The entry below describes one T cell receptor beta chain. These data originate in a study of blood T cell repertoires in COVID-19. About the study: The study drew acute and convalescent COVID-19 samples from the United States, Italy and Spain.

Germline CDR1 reads MGHRA; CDR2 reads YSYEKL. V shed 2 bases, J shed 2 bases, and the junction held 5 bases outside the gene matches. The CDR3 totals 17 residues. In the original analysis: It was from reference gene primer amplification that nucleated cell counts were estimated. Assay used: immunoSEQ multiplex PCR; TCRdb lists only in-frame clones, some missing. The V and J calls and clone size come from that table; D and trimming were worked out from the DNA. The profile shows roughly 60,000 clones, approximately 86% of them singletons. The sequence came from a middle-aged man with acute or convalescent COVID-19. The gene calls are TRBV4-1 and TRBJ2-5, with 13 bases matching TRBD2. Sequenced sample: peripheral blood. The CDR3 DNA sequence: TGCGCCAGCAGCCAACGAGGACTAGCGGGGGAGCAAGAGACCCAGTACTTC. This gives the protein CASSQRGLAGEQETQYF.